The 21 T cell receptor beta chains in this list originate from one sample, sequenced in a study of T cell responses to AZD1222 COVID-19 vaccine. Measured with immunoSEQ multiplex PCR; TCRdb has only the in-frame clones, and not every one. The repertoire includes about 83,000 clones, 70% to 90% of them detected once, and roughly 3.6% sits in the top ten. Material: peripheral blood, obtained 28 days after the second AZD1222 dose. These receptor sequences come from an adult who received the AZD1222 COVID-19 vaccine.

By proportion, this clone is medium-sized. Other DNA sequences within the sample encode an identical CDR3. V and J are TRBV18 and TRBJ2-5; 7 bases fit TRBD1. This CDR3 region has 13 residues. The germline V gene encodes CDR1 KGHSH and CDR2 LQKENI. Trimming at V came to 3 bases and at J to 3 bases, leaving 1 base not matched to a gene. The CDR3 region has the DNA TGTGCCAGCTCACCCGGGACAGAAGAGACCCAGTACTTC. Encoded protein: CASSPGTEETQYF.

CDR3 loop: CASSVDWNTEAFF. CDR3 DNA sequence: TGTGCCAGCAGCGTTGACTGGAACACTGAAGCTTTCTTT. This rearrangement joins TRBV9 to TRBJ1-1; no reliable D call. Trimming removed 2 bases from V and 1 base from J, with 6 bases in between. Germline V gene sequence: CDR1 SGDLS, CDR2 YYNGEE. This CDR3 region has 13 residues. The variable domain in full, completed from reference TRBV9 and TRBJ1-1, reads DSGVTQTPKHLITATGQRVTLRCSPRSGDLSVYWYQQSLDQGLQFLIQYYNGEERAKGNILERFSAQQFPDLHSELNLSSLELGDSALYFCASSVDWNTEAFFGQGTRLTVV.

This rearrangement joins TRBV6-1 to TRBJ2-2; D remains unclear. The CDR3 consists of 14 residues. V lost 3 bases to trimming and J lost 1 base, with 6 bases between them. Germline V CDR1 and CDR2: MNHNS, SASEGT. The DNA of the CDR3 is TGTGCCAGCAGTGACCCCTGGAACACCGGGGAGCTGTTTTTT. This translates into CASSDPWNTGELFF.

The V call is TRBV12-3 or TRBV12-4, the J call TRBJ1-2; D uncertain. V dropped 0 bases and J dropped 4 bases, with 3 bases sitting between them. CDR3 length: 12 amino acids. CDR3 nucleotides: TGTGCCAGCAGTTTAGCGGGCTATGGCTACACCTTC. Protein sequence: CASSLAGYGYTF.

The chain joins TRBV18 to TRBJ2-3; 11 nucleotides agree with TRBD2. Trimming cost V 3 bases and J 6 bases; bases outside gene matches: 5. Germline V gene sequence: CDR1 KGHSH, CDR2 LQKENI. This CDR3 is built from 15 residues. Written as DNA, the CDR3 is TGTGCCAGCTCACCGACTAGCGGGACTGGGGATACGCAGTATTTT. Translation: CASSPTSGTGDTQYF. The variable domain in full, with the rest retrieved from reference TRBV18 and TRBJ2-3, is NAGVMQNPRHLVRRRGQEARLRCSPMKGHSHVYWYRQLPEEGLKFMVYLQKENIIDESGMPKERFSAEFPKEGPSILRIQQVVRGDSAAYFCASSPTSGTGDTQYFGPGTRLTVL.

The genes are TRBV2 and TRBJ1-2; weak D call: TRBD1 (6 bases). From germline, CDR1 is SNHLY and CDR2 FYNNEI. This CDR3 region has 13 residues. The V and J ends lost 6 bases and 2 bases respectively, with 10 bases between them. CDR3: CASRDRENYGYTF. As DNA, the CDR3 is TGTGCCAGCAGGGACAGAGAGAACTATGGCTACACCTTC. The full variable domain, completed using reference TRBV2 and TRBJ1-2, is EPEVTQTPSHQVTQMGQEVILRCVPISNHLYFYWYRQILGQKVEFLVSFYNNEISEKSEIFDDQFSVERPDGSNFTLKIRSTKLEDSAMYFCASRDRENYGYTFGSGTRLTVV.

This clone was observed a single time. The gene calls are TRBV23-1 and TRBJ1-1; D perhaps matches TRBD1 (6 bases). TRBV23-1 is noted as an ORF with a role that remains uncertain. Trimming took 3 bases from V and 10 from J, leaving 24 bases between them. The CDR3 contains 16 residues. The CDR3 DNA follows: TGCGCCAGCAGTCACCCCCCGAGGGGGGGCAAGAGGGGAGCTTTCTTT. It specifies CASSHPPRGGKRGAFF.

J is TRBJ1-1 and V is TRBV9, with D unresolved. Germline assignment: CDR1 SGDLS and CDR2 YYNGEE. The CDR3 contains 14 residues. V gave up 4 bases and J gave up 1 base, with 11 bases separating them. The CDR3 coding sequence is TGTGCCAGCAGCCCCACGTGGGCGAACACTGAAGCTTTCTTT. Amino acids: CASSPTWANTEAFF.

The J gene is TRBJ2-5, the V gene TRBV18; no clear D gene. The length of the CDR3 is 13 residues. V was shortened by 2 bases and J by 3 bases, with 7 bases between the two germline ends. Germline V gene sequence: CDR1 KGHSH, CDR2 LQKENI. The CDR3: CASSPRPEETQYF. DNA for the CDR3: TGTGCCAGCTCACCAAGGCCAGAAGAGACCCAGTACTTC.

This clone was picked up a small number of times. This rearrangement joins TRBV7-2 to TRBJ2-2; D gene uncertain. Trimming cost V 5 bases and J 1 base, with 5 bases left between them. This CDR3 is 13 amino acids long. Per the germline V gene, CDR1 is SGHTA and CDR2 is FQGNSA. The CDR3 here is CASSPMNTGELFF. For the CDR3, the DNA is TGTGCCAGCAGCCCGATGAACACCGGGGAGCTGTTTTTT.

This chain joins TRBV6-1 and TRBJ1-6; 8 bases align to TRBD1. The CDR3 has 17 residues. Trimming at V came to 1 base and at J to 9 bases, leaving 11 bases not matched to a gene. CDR1 MNHNS and CDR2 SASEGT come from the germline V gene. CDR3 sequence reads: CASSEEAGTGGRSPLHF. In nucleotides, the CDR3 is TGTGCCAGCAGTGAAGAAGCGGGAACAGGGGGTCGTTCACCCCTCCACTTT.

In DNA, the CDR3 is TGTGCCAGCAGTTTTTTAGGGCAGGGGGCAGATGAGCAGTACTTC. Protein: CASSFLGQGADEQYF. The V and J genes are TRBV28 and TRBJ2-7; 8 bases fit TRBD1. The CDR3 totals 15 residues. The V gene end was trimmed by 3 bases and the J gene end by 7 bases; junction bases not matched to a gene: 11. In germline, CDR1 is MDHEN, CDR2 SYDVKM.

The chain couples TRBV6-4 to TRBJ1-5; D gene unclear. Looked up from germline, CDR1 is MRHNA and CDR2 is SNTAGT. The CDR3 length is 13 residues. V lost 4 bases to trimming and J lost 0 bases, with 4 bases between them. The DNA of the CDR3 is TGTGCCAGCAGTGGGGATAGCAATCAGCCCCAGCATTTT. Protein sequence: CASSGDSNQPQHF.

The rearrangement joins TRBV5-1 to TRBJ1-5; D is unclear. Trimming left V 4 bases short and J 4 bases short, with 9 bases between. Germline V lookup: CDR1 SGHRS, CDR2 YFSETQ. The CDR3 is 13 amino acids. The CDR3 here is CASSRDSNQPQHF. CDR3 sequence (DNA): TGCGCCAGCAGCAGGGATAGTAATCAGCCCCAGCATTTT.

V usage is TRBV19 and J usage is TRBJ1-2, with 11 bases aligning to TRBD1. V lost 4 bases, J lost 4 bases, and 8 bases stayed unmatched. CDR1 is LNHDA, CDR2 SQIVND, per germline (reference sequence). The CDR3 covers 16 residues. This chain's CDR3 is CASSTQRGTGGYGYTF. CDR3 nucleotides: TGTGCCAGTAGTACTCAACGCGGGACAGGGGGCTATGGCTACACCTTC. Complete variable domain (other parts from reference TRBV19 and TRBJ1-2): DGGITQSPKYLFRKEGQNVTLSCEQNLNHDAMYWYRQDPGQGLRLIYYSQIVNDFQKGDIAEGYSVSREKKESFPLTVTSAQKNPTAFYLCASSTQRGTGGYGYTFGSGTRLTVV.

The CDR3: CASSLAAQLDYEQYF. CDR3 nucleotide sequence: TGCGCCAGCAGCTTGGCTGCGCAGTTAGACTACGAGCAGTACTTC. The chain employs TRBV5-1 and TRBJ2-7, with no clear D. The CDR3 has 15 amino acids. The V end lost 0 bases, the J end lost 3 bases, and 13 bases lay between the germline ends. Germline V gene data show CDR1 as SGHRS and CDR2 as YFSETQ.

The V gene is TRBV28, the J gene TRBJ1-6, with D unresolved. Germline assignment: CDR1 MDHEN and CDR2 SYDVKM. V was pared by 4 bases and J by 7 bases, with 2 bases between. The CDR3 runs to 11 residues. In DNA form, the CDR3 reads TGTGCCAGCAGTTCCAATTCACCCCTCCACTTT. Translating gives CASSSNSPLHF.

This clone was seen just once. The chain links TRBV11-2 to TRBJ2-6; no definite D call. Deletions cut 8 bases from V and 2 bases from J, with 7 bases between. There are 13 residues in the CDR3. Germline CDR1 reads SGHAT; CDR2 reads FQNNGV. CDR3 in DNA: TGTGCCAGCGGTAACACTGGGGCCAACGTCCTGACTTTC. It yields the protein CASGNTGANVLTF.

A single count supports this clone. The chain recombines TRBV28 with TRBJ2-7; D is unresolved. V lost 4 bases, J lost 1 base, and 8 bases lay in between. CDR3 size: 13 residues. CDR1 MDHEN and CDR2 SYDVKM come from the germline V gene. The CDR3 nucleotides are TGTGCCAGCAGTTCGACACTTTCCTACGAGCAGTACTTC. The encoded protein is CASSSTLSYEQYF.

The rearrangement uses TRBV12-5 and TRBJ1-1; 7 nucleotides agree with TRBD1. CDR3 size: 13 residues. Germline CDR1 LGHNT, CDR2 FRNRAP. Trimming at V came to 8 bases and at J to 7 bases, leaving 10 bases not matched to a gene. For the CDR3, the DNA is TGTGCTAGTAACGGACAGGTAGGTAGTGAAGCTTTCTTT. Amino acids: CASNGQVGSEAFF.

CDR3 in DNA: TGTGCCACCAACCTCTTTCCTCGAGAGTTCTTC. This encodes CATNLFPREFF. The chain is built from TRBV21-1 and TRBJ2-1; the D call in the table, TRBD2, was not verified against the DNA. TRBV21-1 is flagged as a pseudogene. There are 11 residues in the CDR3.